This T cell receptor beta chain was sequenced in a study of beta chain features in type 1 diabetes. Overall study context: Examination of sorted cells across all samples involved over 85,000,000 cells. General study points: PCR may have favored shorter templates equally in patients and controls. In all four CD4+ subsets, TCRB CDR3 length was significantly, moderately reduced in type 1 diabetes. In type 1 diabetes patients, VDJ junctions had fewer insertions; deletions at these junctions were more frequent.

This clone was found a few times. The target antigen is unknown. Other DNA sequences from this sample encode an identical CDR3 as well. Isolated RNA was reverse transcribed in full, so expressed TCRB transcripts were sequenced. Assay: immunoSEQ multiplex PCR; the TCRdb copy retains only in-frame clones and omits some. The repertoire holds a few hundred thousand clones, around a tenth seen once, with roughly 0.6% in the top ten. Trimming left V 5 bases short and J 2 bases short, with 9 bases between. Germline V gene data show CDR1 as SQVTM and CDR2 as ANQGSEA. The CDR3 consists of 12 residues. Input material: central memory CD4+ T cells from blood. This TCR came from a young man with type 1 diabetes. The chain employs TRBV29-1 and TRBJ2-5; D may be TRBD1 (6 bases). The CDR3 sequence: CSVRTDQETQYF. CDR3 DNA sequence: TGCAGCGTTCGGACAGATCAAGAGACCCAGTACTTC.